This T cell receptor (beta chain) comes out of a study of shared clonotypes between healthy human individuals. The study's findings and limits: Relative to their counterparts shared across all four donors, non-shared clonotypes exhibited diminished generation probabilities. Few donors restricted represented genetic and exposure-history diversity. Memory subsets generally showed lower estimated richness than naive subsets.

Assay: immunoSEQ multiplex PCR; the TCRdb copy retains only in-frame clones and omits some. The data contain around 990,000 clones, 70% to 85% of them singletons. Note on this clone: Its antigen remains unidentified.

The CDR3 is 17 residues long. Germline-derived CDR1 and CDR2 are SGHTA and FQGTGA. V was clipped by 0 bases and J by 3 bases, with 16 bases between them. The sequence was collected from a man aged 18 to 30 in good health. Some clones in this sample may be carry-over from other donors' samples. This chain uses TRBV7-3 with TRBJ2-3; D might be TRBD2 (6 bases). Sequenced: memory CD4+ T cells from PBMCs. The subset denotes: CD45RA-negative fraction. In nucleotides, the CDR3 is TGTGCCAGCAGCTTAACCGCGAACCGGGGGTCAACAGATACGCAGTATTTT. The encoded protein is CASSLTANRGSTDTQYF.